The present T cell receptor (beta chain) was sequenced within a study of immune heterogeneity within non-small cell lung tumors. Regarding the study as a whole: T-cell receptor beta clonotypes at high frequency differed largely between individual patients.

The germline V gene encodes CDR1 KGHSH and CDR2 LQKENI. The CDR3 has 13 amino acids. The V end lost 3 bases, the J end lost 1 base, and 6 bases lay between the germline ends. Bulk tumor genomic DNA was the template, and each sample received about 590 ng. Doctors removed several biopsies from each primary tumor during surgery, keeping them far apart. Patients had untreated, newly diagnosed non-small cell lung cancer and underwent curative surgery. The donor pool consisted of newly diagnosed non-small cell lung cancer patients who were having surgery with curative intent. TCR beta CDR3 amplification used multiplex PCR with 32 V and 13 J primers. In TCRdb, the multiplex PCR reads were re-called with MiXCR into one record per CDR3 protein. This sample carries approximately 10,000 distinct CDR3 sequences, 15% to 20% of them seen once, and the ten largest clones take over 3.5%. Many counts were recorded for this clonotype. Its specificity is not known.

This TCR was sampled from a man aged 35 to 55 with non-small cell lung cancer. The sequenced sample was lung tumor tissue. This chain connects TRBV18 to TRBJ2-5, with D hard to call. This chain's CDR3 is CASSPTFQETQYF. In DNA form, the CDR3 reads TGTGCCAGCTCACCGACCTTCCAAGAGACCCAGTACTTC.